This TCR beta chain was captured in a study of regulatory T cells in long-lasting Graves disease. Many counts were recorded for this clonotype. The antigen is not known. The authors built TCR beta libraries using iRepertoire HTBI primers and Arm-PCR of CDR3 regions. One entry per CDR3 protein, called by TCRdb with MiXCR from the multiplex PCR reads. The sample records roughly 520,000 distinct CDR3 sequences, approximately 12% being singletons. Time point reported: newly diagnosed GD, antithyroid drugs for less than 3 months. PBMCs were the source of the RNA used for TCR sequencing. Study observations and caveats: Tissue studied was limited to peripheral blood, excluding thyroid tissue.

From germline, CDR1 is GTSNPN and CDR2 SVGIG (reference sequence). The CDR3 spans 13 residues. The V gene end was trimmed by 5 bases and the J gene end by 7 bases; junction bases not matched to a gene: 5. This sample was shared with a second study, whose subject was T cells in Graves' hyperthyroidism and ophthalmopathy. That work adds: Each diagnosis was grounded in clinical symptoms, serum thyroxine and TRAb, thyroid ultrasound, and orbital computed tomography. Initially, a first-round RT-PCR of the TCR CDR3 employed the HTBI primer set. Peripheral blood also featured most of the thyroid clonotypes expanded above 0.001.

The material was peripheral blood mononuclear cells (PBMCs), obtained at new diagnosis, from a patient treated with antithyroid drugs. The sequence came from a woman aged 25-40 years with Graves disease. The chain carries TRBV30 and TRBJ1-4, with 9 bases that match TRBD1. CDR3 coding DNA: TGTGCCTGGTCACAGGGGGCGGTTGAAAAACTGTTTTTT. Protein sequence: CAWSQGAVEKLFF.